One TCR beta chain is described in this entry. The target antigen is unknown. The data belong to a study of cytomegalovirus exposure and HLA in healthy donors. The CDR3 has 15 residues. Per the germline V gene, CDR1 is SGDLS and CDR2 is YYNGEE. V was trimmed by 3 bases and J by 4 bases, leaving 14 bases between them. Study-level findings and limits: Associated with cytomegalovirus, according to the listing, were 150 to 200 TCR beta chains.

Both 60 Vbeta primers and 13 Jbeta primers went into the PCR. Profiling relied on immunoSEQ multiplex PCR, and the TCRdb table lists in-frame clones only, not all of them. This table holds 65,000 to 85,000 clones, under 80% found once. The sequenced sample was PBMCs. The receptor was isolated from a man between 60 and 75 years old in good health and CMV-seropositive. This chain uses TRBV9 with TRBJ2-1; weak D call: TRBD1 (6 bases). This CDR3 reads CASSAAPDRYNEQFF. CDR3 bases: TGTGCCAGCAGCGCGGCCCCAGACAGGTACAATGAGCAGTTCTTC.